A selection of T cell receptor beta chains follows, all from one sample in a study of blood T cell repertoires in COVID-19. Profiled with immunoSEQ multiplex PCR; TCRdb holds only in-frame clones, not every one. The sample lists approximately 290,000 clones; around 90% were seen once. Sequenced material: peripheral blood. These receptors originate from a man between 18 and 35 years old with active or convalescent COVID-19. The CDR3 runs from the conserved cysteine through the conserved F or W. The D gene is left open where the match is weak. Size values are once, few and many counts, or a class for expanded clones, and some rows have none.

D gene	V gene	J gene	clone size	CDR3 DNA	CDR3 protein
NA	TRBV2	TRBJ2-1	NA	TGTGCCAGCATCACTAGACGTGAGCAGTTCTTC	CASITRREQFF
TRBD1	TRBV2	TRBJ2-7	NA	TGTGCCAGCAGTTCCAACAGGGGAAGCCACGAGCAGTACTTC	CASSSNRGSHEQYF
NA	TRBV9	TRBJ2-3	NA	TGTGCCAGCAGCGACCAGGGTAGCACAGATACGCAGTATTTT	CASSDQGSTDTQYF
TRBD1	TRBV29-1	TRBJ1-1	once	TGCAGCGTTGTATCAGGGGGCCGGGGAGCTTTCTTT	CSVVSGGRGAFF
TRBD2	TRBV9	TRBJ2-1	NA	TGTGCCAGCAGCGTAACTAGCGGGAATGGCAATGAGCAGTTCTTC	CASSVTSGNGNEQFF
TRBD1	TRBV5-8	TRBJ2-2	NA	TGTGCCAGCAGCTTGGAAAGGGGGCAGAACACCGGGGAGCTGTTTTTT	CASSLERGQNTGELFF
TRBD1	TRBV7-9	TRBJ1-1	once	TGTGCCAGCAGCACTAGAAACAGGGGGTGGACTGAAGCTTTCTTT	CASSTRNRGWTEAFF
TRBD2	TRBV7-2	TRBJ2-7	NA	TGTGCCAGCAGCTTAGTAGGGGACTATTTCTTAGGCGAGCAGTACTTC	CASSLVGDYFLGEQYF
TRBD2	TRBV6-5	TRBJ2-3	NA	TGTGCCAGCAGTTACTCGACGGGACTAGAAGGTGGTACGCAGTATTTT	CASSYSTGLEGGTQYF
NA	TRBV27	TRBJ1-5	NA	TGTGCCAGCAGTTTAGCGGGGGCTTATCAGCCCCAGCATTTT	CASSLAGAYQPQHF